This is a list of T cell receptor beta chains from one sample in a study of blood T cell repertoires in COVID-19. TCRdb's copy holds only in-frame clones and misses some; the assay was immunoSEQ multiplex PCR. The sample has 250,000 to 300,000 clones, approximately 82% seen once; the top ten hold about 4.9%. Sequencing used peripheral blood. The receptors come from a man in his 60s who had recovered from COVID-19. Both conserved end residues are part of each CDR3. The D gene is left open where the match is weak. Clone size is not always given. Where it is, it says once, few, many or a class for expanded clones.

V,J,size,D,length,CDR3,DNA
TRBV11-3,TRBJ2-1,-,TRBD2,15,CASSSGGEGKNEQFF,TGTGCCAGCAGCTCGGGGGGGGAAGGGAAAAATGAGCAGTTCTTC
TRBV18,TRBJ2-2,-,-,14,CASSPPRDTGELFF,TGTGCCAGCTCACCCCCCCGAGACACCGGGGAGCTGTTTTTT
TRBV19,TRBJ2-4,few,-,12,CASRRDGDIQYF,TGTGCCAGTAGGCGGGATGGGGACATTCAGTACTTC
TRBV5-1,TRBJ2-2,once,-,14,CASRLGGNTGELFF,TGCGCCAGCAGACTAGGGGGGAACACCGGGGAGCTGTTTTTT
TRBV19,TRBJ1-5,-,-,14,CASDRQLSNQPQHF,TGTGCCAGTGATCGACAGCTTAGCAATCAGCCCCAGCATTTT
TRBV11-3,TRBJ2-3,-,TRBD1,15,CASSRQTGTTDTQYF,TGTGCCAGCAGCCGACAGACAGGGACCACAGATACGCAGTATTTT
TRBV9,TRBJ2-2,-,-,14,CASSPNYNTGELFF,TGTGCCAGCAGCCCAAACTATAACACCGGGGAGCTGTTTTTT
TRBV5-1,TRBJ2-1,-,-,14,CASSLGDLNNEQFF,TGCGCCAGCAGCCTGGGAGATTTAAACAATGAGCAGTTCTTC
TRBV28,TRBJ1-5,-,TRBD1,15,CASIGHTGGGQPQHF,TGTGCCAGCATCGGCCATACAGGGGGTGGTCAGCCCCAGCATTTT
TRBV5-5,TRBJ1-5,-,-,14,CASQPQGRDQPQHF,TGTGCCAGCCAGCCACAGGGTCGGGATCAGCCCCAGCATTTT
TRBV27,TRBJ2-1,-,TRBD1,15,CASSSTGGPYNEQFF,TGTGCCAGCAGTTCCACAGGGGGCCCCTACAATGAGCAGTTCTTC
TRBV10-3,TRBJ2-2,-,-,16,CAIAGTQAISTGELFF,TGTGCCATAGCCGGGACTCAAGCGATAAGCACCGGGGAGCTGTTTTTT
TRBV2,TRBJ2-3,-,-,14,CASRVDSLMNTQYF,TGTGCCAGCAGGGTGGACAGCCTGATGAATACGCAGTATTTT
TRBV24-1,TRBJ2-1,-,-,13,CATSGGFYNEQFF,TGTGCCACCTCCGGGGGATTCTACAATGAGCAGTTCTTC
TRBV2,TRBJ2-7,many,TRBD1,15,CASSDEQDRGGEQYF,TGTGCCAGCAGTGACGAACAAGACAGGGGTGGCGAGCAGTACTTC
TRBV27,TRBJ2-7,-,-,11,CASRSLYEQYF,TGTGCCAGCAGATCCCTCTACGAGCAGTACTTC
TRBV5-1,TRBJ2-3,-,TRBD2,16,CASSLLAGISPDTQYF,TGCGCCAGCAGCTTACTAGCGGGCATTTCGCCAGATACGCAGTATTTT
TRBV5-1,TRBJ2-7,once,TRBD2,15,CASSYYSGRGYEQYF,TGCGCCAGCAGCTACTATAGCGGGAGAGGGTACGAGCAGTACTTC
TRBV6-5,TRBJ2-7,-,-,13,CATSFERLSEQYF,TGTGCCACCTCATTTGAGCGTTTAAGCGAGCAGTACTTC
TRBV18,TRBJ1-1,-,-,14,CASSYGTDNTEAFF,TGTGCCAGCTCCTACGGGACTGACAACACTGAAGCTTTCTTT
TRBV10-3,TRBJ2-1,-,TRBD2,13,CAISQRGNNEQFF,TGTGCCATCAGTCAGCGGGGAAACAATGAGCAGTTCTTC
TRBV28,TRBJ1-2,-,TRBD1,15,CASSFRDRVWGGYTF,TGTGCCAGCAGTTTCAGGGACAGGGTTTGGGGTGGCTACACCTTC
TRBV28,TRBJ1-1,once,-,16,CASSRSGRAGVAEAFF,TGTGCCAGTTCGAGATCGGGGCGGGCGGGGGTGGCTGAAGCTTTCTTT
TRBV5-1,TRBJ2-5,-,TRBD2,16,CASKGLAGGSGETQYF,TGCGCCAGCAAAGGTCTAGCGGGAGGGTCGGGGGAGACCCAGTACTTC
TRBV15,TRBJ2-5,-,TRBD2,16,CATSREAGGRQETQYF,TGTGCCACCAGCAGAGAAGCGGGGGGCCGCCAAGAGACCCAGTACTTC
TRBV14,TRBJ2-1,-,TRBD2,13,CASSQQLAGEQFF,TGTGCCAGCAGCCAACAACTAGCGGGGGAGCAGTTCTTC
TRBV12-3/TRBV12-4,TRBJ1-2,-,-,11,CASSLRYGYTF,TGTGCCAGCAGTTTGCGGTATGGCTACACCTTC